This entry features one T cell receptor beta chain sequence. Antigen: not known. These data are taken from a study of T cell responses to AZD1222 COVID-19 vaccine. Study observations and caveats: Two AZD1222 doses significantly raised spike-specific TCR breadth and depth over controls. The study reported that nearly half of spike-specific TCRs target unmutated variant regions. Across spike, vaccine-associated CD4 TCRs were found, dominant at 160-218 and 743-854.

The protocol was immunoSEQ multiplex PCR, while the TCRdb copy is restricted to in-frame clones and leaves out a portion. The sample lists about 110,000 clones; over 85% were seen once. Analyses pooled second doses at about 4 or about 12 weeks. In germline, CDR1 is MNHEY, CDR2 SVGAGI. V was clipped by 8 bases and J by 0 bases, with 11 bases between them. The CDR3 is 13 residues long. The rearrangement joins TRBV6-5 to TRBJ2-7; D is undetermined. The sample consisted of peripheral blood, taken 28 days after the second AZD1222 dose. The receptor was derived from an adult who received the AZD1222 COVID-19 vaccine. CDR3 region: CASATGNSYEQYF. The DNA for the CDR3 is TGTGCCAGCGCTACGGGTAACTCCTACGAGCAGTACTTC.